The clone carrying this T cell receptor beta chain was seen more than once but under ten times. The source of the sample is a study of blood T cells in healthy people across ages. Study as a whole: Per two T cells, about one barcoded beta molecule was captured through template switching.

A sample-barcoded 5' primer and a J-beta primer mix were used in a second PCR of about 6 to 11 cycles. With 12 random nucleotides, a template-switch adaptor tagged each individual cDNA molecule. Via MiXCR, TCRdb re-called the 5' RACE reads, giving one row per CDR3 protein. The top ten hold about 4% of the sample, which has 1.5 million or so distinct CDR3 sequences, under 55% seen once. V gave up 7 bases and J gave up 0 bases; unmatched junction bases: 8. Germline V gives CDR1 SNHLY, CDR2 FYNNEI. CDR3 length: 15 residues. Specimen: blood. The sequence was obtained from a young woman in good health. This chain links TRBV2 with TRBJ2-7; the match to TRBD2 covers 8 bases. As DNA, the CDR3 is TGTGCCAGCAATTGGGCGGGGGGCAGCTCCTACGAGCAGTACTTC. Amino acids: CASNWAGGSSYEQYF.